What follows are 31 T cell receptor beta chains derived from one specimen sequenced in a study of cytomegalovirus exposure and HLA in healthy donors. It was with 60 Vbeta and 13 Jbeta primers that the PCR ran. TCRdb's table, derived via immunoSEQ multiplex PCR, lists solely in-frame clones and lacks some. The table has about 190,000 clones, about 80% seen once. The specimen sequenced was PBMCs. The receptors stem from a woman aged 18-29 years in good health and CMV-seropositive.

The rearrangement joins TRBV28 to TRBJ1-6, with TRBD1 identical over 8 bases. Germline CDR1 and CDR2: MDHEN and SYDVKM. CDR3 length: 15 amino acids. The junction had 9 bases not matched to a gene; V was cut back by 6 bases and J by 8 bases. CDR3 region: CASSGGGQGYSPLHF. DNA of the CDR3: TGTGCCAGCAGCGGCGGCGGACAGGGTTATTCACCCCTCCACTTT.

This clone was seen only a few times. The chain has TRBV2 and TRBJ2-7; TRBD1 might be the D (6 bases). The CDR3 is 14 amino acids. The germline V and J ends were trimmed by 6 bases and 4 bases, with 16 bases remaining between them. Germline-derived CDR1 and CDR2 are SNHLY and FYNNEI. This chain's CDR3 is CASRSGTKRYEQYF. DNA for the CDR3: TGTGCCAGCAGATCCGGGACAAAGAGGTACGAGCAGTACTTC.

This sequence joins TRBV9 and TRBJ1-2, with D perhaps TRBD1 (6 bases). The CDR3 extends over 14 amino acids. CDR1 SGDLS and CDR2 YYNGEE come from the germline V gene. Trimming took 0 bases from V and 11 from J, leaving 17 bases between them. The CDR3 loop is CASSVGVGAAPYTF. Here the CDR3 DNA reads TGTGCCAGCAGCGTAGGGGTGGGGGCTGCTCCTTACACCTTC. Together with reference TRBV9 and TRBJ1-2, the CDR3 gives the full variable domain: DSGVTQTPKHLITATGQRVTLRCSPRSGDLSVYWYQQSLDQGLQFLIQYYNGEERAKGNILERFSAQQFPDLHSELNLSSLELGDSALYFCASSVGVGAAPYTFGSGTRLTVV.

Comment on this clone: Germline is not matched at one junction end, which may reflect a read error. CDR3 loop: CAGRGGSTDTQYF. The CDR3 DNA reads as TGTGCCGGCAGGGGGGGGAGCACAGATACGCAGTATTTT. The chain combines TRBV2 with TRBJ2-3; D may match TRBD1 or TRBD2 (7 bases each). CDR3 length: 13 residues. From germline, CDR1 is SNHLY and CDR2 FYNNEI. Full variable domain (remainder filled in from reference TRBV2 and TRBJ2-3): EPEVTQTPSHQVTQMGQEVILRCVPISNHLYFYWYRQILGQKVEFLVSFYNNEISEKSEIFDDQFSVERPDGSNFTLKIRSTKLEDSAMYFCAGRGGSTDTQYFGPGTRLTVL.

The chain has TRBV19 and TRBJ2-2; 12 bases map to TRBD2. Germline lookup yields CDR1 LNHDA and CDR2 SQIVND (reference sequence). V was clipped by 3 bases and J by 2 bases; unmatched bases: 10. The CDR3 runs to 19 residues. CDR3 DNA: TGTGCCAGTAGTATGGAGAGGCTAGCGGGGGGGCCTAACACCGGGGAGCTGTTTTTT. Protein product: CASSMERLAGGPNTGELFF. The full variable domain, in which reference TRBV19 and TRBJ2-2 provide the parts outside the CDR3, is DGGITQSPKYLFRKEGQNVTLSCEQNLNHDAMYWYRQDPGQGLRLIYYSQIVNDFQKGDIAEGYSVSREKKESFPLTVTSAQKNPTAFYLCASSMERLAGGPNTGELFFGEGSRLTVL.

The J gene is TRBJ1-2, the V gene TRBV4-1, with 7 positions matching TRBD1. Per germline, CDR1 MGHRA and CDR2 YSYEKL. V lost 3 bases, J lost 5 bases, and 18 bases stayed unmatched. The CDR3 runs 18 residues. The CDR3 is CASSHQRDRINSGYGYTF. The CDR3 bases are TGCGCCAGCAGCCACCAACGGGACAGAATCAATTCAGGATATGGCTACACCTTC.

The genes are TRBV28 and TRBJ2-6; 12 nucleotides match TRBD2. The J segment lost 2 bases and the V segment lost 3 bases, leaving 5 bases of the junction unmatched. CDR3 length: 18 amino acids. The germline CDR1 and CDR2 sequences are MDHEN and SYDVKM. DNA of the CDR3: TGTGCCAGCAGTTTGGCTAGCGGGGGGGGCCCTGGGGCCAACGTCCTGACTTTC. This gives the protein CASSLASGGGPGANVLTF.

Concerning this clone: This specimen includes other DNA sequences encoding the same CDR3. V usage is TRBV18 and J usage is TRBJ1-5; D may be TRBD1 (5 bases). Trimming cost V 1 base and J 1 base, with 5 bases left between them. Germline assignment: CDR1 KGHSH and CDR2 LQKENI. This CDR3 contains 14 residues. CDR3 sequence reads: CASSPQGSNQPQHF. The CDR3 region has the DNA TGTGCCAGCTCACCACAGGGGAGCAATCAGCCCCAGCATTTT.

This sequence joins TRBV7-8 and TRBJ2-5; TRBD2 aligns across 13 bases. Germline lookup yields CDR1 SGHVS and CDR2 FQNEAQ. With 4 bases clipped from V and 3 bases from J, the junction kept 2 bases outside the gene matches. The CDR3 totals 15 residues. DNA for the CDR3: TGTGCCAGCAGCTCCGGGACTAGCGGGGAAGAGACCCAGTACTTC. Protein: CASSSGTSGEETQYF.

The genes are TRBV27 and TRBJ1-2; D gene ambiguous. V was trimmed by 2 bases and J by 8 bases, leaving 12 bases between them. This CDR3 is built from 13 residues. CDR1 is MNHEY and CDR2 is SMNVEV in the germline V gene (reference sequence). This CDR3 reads CASSLGGWEGYTF. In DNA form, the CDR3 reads TGTGCCAGCAGTTTAGGAGGTTGGGAGGGCTACACCTTC.

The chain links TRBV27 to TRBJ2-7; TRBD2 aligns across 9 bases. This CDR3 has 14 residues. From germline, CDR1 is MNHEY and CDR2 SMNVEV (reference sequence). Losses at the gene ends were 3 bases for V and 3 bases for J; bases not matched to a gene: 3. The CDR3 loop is CASSFGGGGYEQYF. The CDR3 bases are TGTGCCAGCAGTTTTGGCGGGGGGGGCTACGAGCAGTACTTC.

The DNA of the CDR3 is TGTGCCAGCAGTGAATATGGACTATTGAACACTGAAGCTTTCTTT. Amino acid sequence: CASSEYGLLNTEAFF. The gene calls are TRBV25-1 and TRBJ1-1; D not certain. This CDR3 has 15 amino acids. CDR1 MGHDK and CDR2 SYGVNS come from the germline V gene. Trimming left V 0 bases short and J 0 bases short, with 8 bases between.

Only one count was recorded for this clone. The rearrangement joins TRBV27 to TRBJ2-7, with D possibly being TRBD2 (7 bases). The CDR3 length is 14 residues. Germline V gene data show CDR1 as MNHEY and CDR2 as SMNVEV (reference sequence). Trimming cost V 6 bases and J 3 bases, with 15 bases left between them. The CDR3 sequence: CASSLTGRVYEQYF. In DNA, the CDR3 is TGTGCCAGCAGCCTAACAGGGAGGGTCTACGAGCAGTACTTC.

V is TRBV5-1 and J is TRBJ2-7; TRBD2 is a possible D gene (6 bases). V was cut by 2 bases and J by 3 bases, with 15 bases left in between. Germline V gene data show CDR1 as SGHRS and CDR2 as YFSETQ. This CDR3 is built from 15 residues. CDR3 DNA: TGCGCCAGCAGCTTTGGGGGGATATCTATCTACGAGCAGTACTTC. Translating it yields CASSFGGISIYEQYF.

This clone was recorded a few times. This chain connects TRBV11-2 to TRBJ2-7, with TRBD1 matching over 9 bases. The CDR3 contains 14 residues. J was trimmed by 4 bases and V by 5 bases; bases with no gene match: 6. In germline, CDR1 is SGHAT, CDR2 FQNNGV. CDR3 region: CASSPTTGGYEQYV. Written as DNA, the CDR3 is TGTGCCAGCAGCCCGACGACAGGGGGATACGAGCAGTACGTC.

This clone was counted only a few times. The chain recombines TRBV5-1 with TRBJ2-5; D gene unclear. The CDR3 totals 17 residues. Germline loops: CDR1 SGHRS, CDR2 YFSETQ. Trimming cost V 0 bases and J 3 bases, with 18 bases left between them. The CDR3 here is CASSLAFSTTEKETQYF. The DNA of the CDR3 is TGCGCCAGCAGCTTGGCCTTTTCCACGACTGAGAAAGAGACCCAGTACTTC.

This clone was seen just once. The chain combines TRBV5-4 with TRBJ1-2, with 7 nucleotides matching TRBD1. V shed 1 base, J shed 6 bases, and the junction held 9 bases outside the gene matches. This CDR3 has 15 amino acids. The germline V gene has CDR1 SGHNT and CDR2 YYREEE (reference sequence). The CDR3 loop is CASSLRTGVGDGYTF. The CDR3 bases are TGTGCCAGCAGCTTGCGCACAGGGGTAGGTGATGGCTACACCTTC.

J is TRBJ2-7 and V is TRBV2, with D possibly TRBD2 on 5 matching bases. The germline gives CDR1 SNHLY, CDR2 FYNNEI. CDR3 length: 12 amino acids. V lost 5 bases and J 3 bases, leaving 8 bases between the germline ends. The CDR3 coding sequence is TGTGCCAGCAGTAGGAGCGGCTACGAGCAGTACGTC. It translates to CASSRSGYEQYV.

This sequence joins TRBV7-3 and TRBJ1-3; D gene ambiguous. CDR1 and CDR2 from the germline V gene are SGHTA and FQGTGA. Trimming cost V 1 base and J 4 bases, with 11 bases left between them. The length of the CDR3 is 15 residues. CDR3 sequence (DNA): TGTGCCAGCAGCTTAAGGCCAGGCCTGGGAAACACCATATATTTT. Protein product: CASSLRPGLGNTIYF.

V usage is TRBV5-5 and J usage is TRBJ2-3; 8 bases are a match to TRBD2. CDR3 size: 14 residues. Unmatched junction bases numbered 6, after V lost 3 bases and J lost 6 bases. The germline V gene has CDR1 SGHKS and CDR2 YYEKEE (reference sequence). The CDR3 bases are TGTGCCAGCAGCTATGGACTAGCAGCCGATACGCAGTATTTT. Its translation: CASSYGLAADTQYF. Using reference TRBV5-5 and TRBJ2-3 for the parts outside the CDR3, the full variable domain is DAGVTQSPTHLIKTRGQQVTLRCSPISGHKSVSWYQQVLGQGPQFIFQYYEKEERGRGNFPDRFSARQFPNYSSELNVNALLLGDSALYLCASSYGLAADTQYFGPGTRLTVL.

This chain's CDR3 is CAISERTTEAFF. Here the CDR3 DNA reads TGTGCCATCAGTGAGCGGACAACTGAAGCTTTCTTT. The chain joins TRBV10-3 to TRBJ1-1, with D possibly TRBD1 on 5 matching bases. V lost 2 bases, J lost 5 bases, and 6 bases lay in between. CDR3 size: 12 residues. The germline V gene has CDR1 ENHRY and CDR2 SYGVKD.

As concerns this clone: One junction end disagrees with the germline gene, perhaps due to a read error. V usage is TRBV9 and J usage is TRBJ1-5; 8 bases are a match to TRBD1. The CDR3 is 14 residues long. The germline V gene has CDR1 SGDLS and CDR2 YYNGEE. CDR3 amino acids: CVSSGGTGSQPQHF. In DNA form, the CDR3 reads TGTGTCAGCAGCGGAGGGACAGGATCCCAGCCCCAGCATTTT.

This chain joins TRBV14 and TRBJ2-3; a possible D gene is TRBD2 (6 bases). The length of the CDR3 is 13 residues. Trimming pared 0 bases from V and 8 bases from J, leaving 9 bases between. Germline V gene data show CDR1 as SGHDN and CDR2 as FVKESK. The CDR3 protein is CASSQDHGGTQYF. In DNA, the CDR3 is TGTGCCAGCAGCCAAGATCACGGGGGTACGCAGTATTTT.

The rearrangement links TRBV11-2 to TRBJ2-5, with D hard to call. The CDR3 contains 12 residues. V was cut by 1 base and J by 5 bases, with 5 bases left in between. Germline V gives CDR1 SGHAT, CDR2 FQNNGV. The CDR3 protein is CASSLGVETQYF. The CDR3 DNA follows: TGTGCCAGCAGCTTAGGCGTTGAGACCCAGTACTTC.

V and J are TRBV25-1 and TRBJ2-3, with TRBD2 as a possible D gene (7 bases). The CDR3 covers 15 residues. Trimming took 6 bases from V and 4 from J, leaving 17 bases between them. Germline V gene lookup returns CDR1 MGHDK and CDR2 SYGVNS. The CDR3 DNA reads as TGTGCCAGCAGACAGGGACTAAGGGGGTCAGATACGCAGTATTTT. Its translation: CASRQGLRGSDTQYF.

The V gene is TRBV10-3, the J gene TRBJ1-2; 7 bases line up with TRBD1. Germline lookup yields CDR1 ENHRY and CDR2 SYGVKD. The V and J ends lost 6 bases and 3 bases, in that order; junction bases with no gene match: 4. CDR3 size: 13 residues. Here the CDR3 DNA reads TGTGCCATCAGGATTACAGGGGACTATGGCTACACCTTC. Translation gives CAIRITGDYGYTF.

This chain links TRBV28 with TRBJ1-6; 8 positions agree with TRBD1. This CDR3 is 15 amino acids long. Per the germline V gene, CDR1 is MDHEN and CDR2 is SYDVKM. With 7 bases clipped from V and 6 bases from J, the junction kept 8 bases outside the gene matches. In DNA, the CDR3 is TGTGCCAGCAATCCCCCGGGACAGGTTAATTCACCCCTCCACTTT. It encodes CASNPPGQVNSPLHF.

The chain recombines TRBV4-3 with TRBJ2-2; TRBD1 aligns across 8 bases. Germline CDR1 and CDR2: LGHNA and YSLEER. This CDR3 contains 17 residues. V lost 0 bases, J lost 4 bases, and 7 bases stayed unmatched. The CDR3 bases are TGCGCCAGCAGCCAAGATTACAGGGGGACGTCCACCGGGGAGCTGTTTTTT. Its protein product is CASSQDYRGTSTGELFF.

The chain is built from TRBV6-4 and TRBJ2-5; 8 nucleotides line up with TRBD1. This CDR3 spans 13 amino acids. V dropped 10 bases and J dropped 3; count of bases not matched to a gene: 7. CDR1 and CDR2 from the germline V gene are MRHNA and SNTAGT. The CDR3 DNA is TGTGCCATGCACGGGACAGGCAAAGAGACCCAGTACTTC. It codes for CAMHGTGKETQYF.

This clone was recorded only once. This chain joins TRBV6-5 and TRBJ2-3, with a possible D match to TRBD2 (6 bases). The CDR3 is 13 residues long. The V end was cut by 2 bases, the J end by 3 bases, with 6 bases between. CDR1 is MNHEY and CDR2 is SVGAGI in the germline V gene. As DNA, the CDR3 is TGTGCCAGCAGTTACGCGGGGACAGATACGCAGTATTTT. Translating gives CASSYAGTDTQYF.

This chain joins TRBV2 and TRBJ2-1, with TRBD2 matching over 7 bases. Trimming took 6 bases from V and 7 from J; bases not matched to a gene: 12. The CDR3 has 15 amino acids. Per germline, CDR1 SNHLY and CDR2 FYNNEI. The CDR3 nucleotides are TGTGCCAGCAGCGTACTAGCGCGATTAGGAAATGAGCAGTTCTTC. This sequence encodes CASSVLARLGNEQFF.